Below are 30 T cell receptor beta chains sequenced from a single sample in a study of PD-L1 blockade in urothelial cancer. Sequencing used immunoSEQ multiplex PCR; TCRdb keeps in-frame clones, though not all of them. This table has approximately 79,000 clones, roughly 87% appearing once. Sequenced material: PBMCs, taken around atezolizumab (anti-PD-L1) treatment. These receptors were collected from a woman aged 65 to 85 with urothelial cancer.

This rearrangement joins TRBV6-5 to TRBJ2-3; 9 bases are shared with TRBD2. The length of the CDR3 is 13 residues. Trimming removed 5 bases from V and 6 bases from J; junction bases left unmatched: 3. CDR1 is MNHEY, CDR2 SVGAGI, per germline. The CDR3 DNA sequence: TGTGCCAGCAGTCCTAGCGGGGTGGATACGCAGTATTTT. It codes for CASSPSGVDTQYF.

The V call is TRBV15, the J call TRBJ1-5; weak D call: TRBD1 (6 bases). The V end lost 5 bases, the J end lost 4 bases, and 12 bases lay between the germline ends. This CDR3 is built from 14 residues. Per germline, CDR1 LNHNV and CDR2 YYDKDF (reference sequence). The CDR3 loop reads CATSGERGNQPQHF. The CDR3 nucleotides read TGTGCCACCAGCGGGGAGAGGGGGAATCAGCCCCAGCATTTT.

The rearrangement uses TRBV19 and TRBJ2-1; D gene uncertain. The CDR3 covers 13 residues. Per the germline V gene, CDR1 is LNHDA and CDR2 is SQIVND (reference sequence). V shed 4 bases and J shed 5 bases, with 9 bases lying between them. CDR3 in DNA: TGTGCCAGTAGTACCCTGCTAGACAATGAGCAGTTCTTC. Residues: CASSTLLDNEQFF.

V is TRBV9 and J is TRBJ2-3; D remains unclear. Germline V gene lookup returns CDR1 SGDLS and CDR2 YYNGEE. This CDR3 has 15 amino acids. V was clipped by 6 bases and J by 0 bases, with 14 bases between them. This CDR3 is CASTQNGLSTDTQYF. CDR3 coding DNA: TGTGCCAGCACCCAAAATGGGCTAAGCACAGATACGCAGTATTTT. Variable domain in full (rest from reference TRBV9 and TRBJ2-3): DSGVTQTPKHLITATGQRVTLRCSPRSGDLSVYWYQQSLDQGLQFLIQYYNGEERAKGNILERFSAQQFPDLHSELNLSSLELGDSALYFCASTQNGLSTDTQYFGPGTRLTVL.

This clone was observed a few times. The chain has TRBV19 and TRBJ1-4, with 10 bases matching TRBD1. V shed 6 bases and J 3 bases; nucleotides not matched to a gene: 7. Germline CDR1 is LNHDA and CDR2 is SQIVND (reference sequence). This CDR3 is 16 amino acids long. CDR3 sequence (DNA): TGTGCCAGTAGCGGGACAGGGGTTTTTGCTAATGAAAAACTGTTTTTT. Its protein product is CASSGTGVFANEKLFF.

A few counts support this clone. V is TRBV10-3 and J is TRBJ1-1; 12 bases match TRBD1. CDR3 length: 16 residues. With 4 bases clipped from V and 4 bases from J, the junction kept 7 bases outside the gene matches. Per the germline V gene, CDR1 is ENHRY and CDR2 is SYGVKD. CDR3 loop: CAISGGTGGQGTEAFF. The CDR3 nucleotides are TGTGCCATCAGTGGGGGGACAGGGGGCCAGGGCACTGAAGCTTTCTTT.

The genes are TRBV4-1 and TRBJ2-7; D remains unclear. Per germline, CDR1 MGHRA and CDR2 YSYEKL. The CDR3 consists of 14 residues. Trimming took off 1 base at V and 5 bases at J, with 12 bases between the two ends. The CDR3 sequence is CASSQATLNDEQYF. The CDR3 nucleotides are TGCGCCAGCAGCCAAGCAACTCTGAACGACGAGCAGTACTTC.

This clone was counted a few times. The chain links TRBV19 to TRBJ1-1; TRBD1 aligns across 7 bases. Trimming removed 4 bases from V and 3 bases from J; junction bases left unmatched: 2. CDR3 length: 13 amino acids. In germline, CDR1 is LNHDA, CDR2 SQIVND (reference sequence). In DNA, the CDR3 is TGTGCCAGTAGTACCACAGGGGACACTGAAGCTTTCTTT. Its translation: CASSTTGDTEAFF.

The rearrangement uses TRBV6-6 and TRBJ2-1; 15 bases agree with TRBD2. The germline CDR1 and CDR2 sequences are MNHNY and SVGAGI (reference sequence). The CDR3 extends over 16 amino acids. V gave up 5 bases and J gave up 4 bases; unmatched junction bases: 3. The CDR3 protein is CASSGTSGGHYNEQFF. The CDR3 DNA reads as TGTGCCAGCAGTGGGACTAGCGGGGGGCATTACAATGAGCAGTTCTTC.

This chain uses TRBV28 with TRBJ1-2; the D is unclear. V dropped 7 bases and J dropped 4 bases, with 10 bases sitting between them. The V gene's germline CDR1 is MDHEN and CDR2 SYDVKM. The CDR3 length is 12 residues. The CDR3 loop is CASKVASYGYTF. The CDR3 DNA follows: TGTGCCAGCAAGGTGGCTAGCTATGGCTACACCTTC.

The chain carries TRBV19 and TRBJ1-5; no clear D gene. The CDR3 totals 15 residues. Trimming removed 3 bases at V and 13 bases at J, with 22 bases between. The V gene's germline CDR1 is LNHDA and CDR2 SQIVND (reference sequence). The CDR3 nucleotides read TGTGCCAGTAGTATTTTGGGATCCCCTCTCACGGGACAGCATTTT. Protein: CASSILGSPLTGQHF. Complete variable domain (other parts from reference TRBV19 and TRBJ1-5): DGGITQSPKYLFRKEGQNVTLSCEQNLNHDAMYWYRQDPGQGLRLIYYSQIVNDFQKGDIAEGYSVSREKKESFPLTVTSAQKNPTAFYLCASSILGSPLTGQHFGDGTRLSIL.

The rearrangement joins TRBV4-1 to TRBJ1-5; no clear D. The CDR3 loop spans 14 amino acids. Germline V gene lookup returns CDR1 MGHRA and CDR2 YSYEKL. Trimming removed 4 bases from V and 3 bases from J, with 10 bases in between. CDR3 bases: TGCGCCAGCAGCCTGGGAGTAGACAATCAGCCCCAGCATTTT. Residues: CASSLGVDNQPQHF.

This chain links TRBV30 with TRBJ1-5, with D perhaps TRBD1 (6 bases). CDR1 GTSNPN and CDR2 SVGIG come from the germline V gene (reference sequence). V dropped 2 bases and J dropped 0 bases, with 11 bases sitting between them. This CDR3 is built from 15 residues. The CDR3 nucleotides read TGTGCCTGGAGTCCGGACAGCCATAGCAATCAGCCCCAGCATTTT. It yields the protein CAWSPDSHSNQPQHF.

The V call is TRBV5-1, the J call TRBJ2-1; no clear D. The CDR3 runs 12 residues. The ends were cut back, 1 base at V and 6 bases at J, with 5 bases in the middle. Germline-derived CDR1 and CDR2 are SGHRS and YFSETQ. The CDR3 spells CASSLSGNEQFF. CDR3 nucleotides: TGCGCCAGCAGCTTGTCGGGCAATGAGCAGTTCTTC.

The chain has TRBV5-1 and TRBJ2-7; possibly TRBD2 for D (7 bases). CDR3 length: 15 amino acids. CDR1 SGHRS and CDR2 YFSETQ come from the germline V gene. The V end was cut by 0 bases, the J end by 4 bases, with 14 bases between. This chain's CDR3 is CASSLEGGVLYEQYF. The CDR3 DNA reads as TGCGCCAGCAGCTTGGAGGGGGGGGTCCTTTACGAGCAGTACTTC.

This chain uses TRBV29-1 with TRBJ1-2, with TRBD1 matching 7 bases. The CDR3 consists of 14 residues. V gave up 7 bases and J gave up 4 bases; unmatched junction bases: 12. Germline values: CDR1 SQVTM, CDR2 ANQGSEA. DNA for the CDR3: TGCAGCGACACCGACAGGGACGGGGGCTATGGCTACACCTTC. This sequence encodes CSDTDRDGGYGYTF.

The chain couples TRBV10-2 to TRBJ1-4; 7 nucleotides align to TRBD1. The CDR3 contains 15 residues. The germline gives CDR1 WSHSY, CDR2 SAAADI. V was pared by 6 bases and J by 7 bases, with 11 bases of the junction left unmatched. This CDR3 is CASRADRDGSEKLFF. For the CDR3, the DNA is TGCGCCAGCAGGGCCGACAGGGATGGGAGTGAAAAACTGTTTTTT.

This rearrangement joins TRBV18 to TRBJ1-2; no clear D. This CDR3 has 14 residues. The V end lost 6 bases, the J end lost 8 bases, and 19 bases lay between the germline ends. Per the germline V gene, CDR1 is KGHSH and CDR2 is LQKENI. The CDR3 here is CASSPSRRQVGYTF. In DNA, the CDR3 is TGTGCCAGCTCCCCTTCTCGAAGGCAGGTGGGCTACACCTTC.

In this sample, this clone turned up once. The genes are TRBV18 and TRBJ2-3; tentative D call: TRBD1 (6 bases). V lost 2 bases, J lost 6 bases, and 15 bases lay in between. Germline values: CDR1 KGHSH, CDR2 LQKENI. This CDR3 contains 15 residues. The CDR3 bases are TGTGCCAGCTCACCATATGGGTCAGGGGCGGATACGCAGTATTTT. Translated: CASSPYGSGADTQYF.

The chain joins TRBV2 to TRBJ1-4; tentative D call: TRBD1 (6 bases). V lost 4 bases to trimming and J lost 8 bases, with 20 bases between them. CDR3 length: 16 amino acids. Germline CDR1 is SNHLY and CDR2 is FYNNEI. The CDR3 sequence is CASSGLRQAGGEKLFF. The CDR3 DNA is TGTGCCAGCAGTGGACTGAGACAGGCGGGGGGCGAAAAACTGTTTTTT.

The CDR3 nucleotides read TGTGCCAGCAGCTTAGGGGGCGGGAGATTCGAGACCCAGTACTTC. Its protein product is CASSLGGGRFETQYF. This chain connects TRBV7-6 to TRBJ2-5; 7 bases are a match to TRBD2. V was clipped by 1 base and J by 5 bases; unmatched bases: 7. The CDR3 has 15 residues. From germline, CDR1 is SGHVS and CDR2 FNYEAQ.

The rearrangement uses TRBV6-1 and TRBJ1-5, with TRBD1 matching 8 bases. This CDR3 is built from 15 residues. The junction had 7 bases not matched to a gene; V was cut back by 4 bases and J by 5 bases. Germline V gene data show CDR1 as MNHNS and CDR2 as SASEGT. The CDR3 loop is CASSGQTGDHQPQHF. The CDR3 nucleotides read TGTGCCAGCAGTGGACAGACAGGGGATCATCAGCCCCAGCATTTT.

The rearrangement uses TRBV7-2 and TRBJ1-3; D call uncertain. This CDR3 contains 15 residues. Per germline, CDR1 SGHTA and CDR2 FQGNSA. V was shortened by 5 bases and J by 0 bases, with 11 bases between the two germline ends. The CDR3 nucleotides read TGTGCCAGCAGCGCCTCGGGGAACTCTGGAAACACCATATATTTT. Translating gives CASSASGNSGNTIYF.

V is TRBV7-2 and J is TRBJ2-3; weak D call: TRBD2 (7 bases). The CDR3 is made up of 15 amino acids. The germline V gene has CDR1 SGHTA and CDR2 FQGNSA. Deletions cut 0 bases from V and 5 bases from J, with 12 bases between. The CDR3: CASSLAGGGQDTQYF. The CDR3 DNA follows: TGTGCCAGCAGCTTAGCAGGCGGGGGCCAAGATACGCAGTATTTT.

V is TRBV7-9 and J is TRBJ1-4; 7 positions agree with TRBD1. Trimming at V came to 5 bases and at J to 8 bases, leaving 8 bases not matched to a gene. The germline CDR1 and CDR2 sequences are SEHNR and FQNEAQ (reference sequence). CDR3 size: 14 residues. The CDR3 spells CASSDDRAAEKLFF. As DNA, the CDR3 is TGTGCCAGCAGCGACGACAGGGCAGCCGAAAAACTGTTTTTT.

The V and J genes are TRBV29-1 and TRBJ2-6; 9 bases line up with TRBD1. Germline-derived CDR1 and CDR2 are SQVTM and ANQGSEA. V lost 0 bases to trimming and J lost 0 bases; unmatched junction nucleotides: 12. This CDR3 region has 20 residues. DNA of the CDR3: TGCAGCGTTGAAGATTGGGCTTGGGGGACAGGGCCCTCTGGGGCCAACGTCCTGACTTTC. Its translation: CSVEDWAWGTGPSGANVLTF.

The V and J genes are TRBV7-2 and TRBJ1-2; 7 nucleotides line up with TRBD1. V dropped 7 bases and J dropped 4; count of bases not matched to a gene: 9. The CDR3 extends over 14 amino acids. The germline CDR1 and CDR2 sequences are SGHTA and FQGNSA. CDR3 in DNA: TGTGCCAGCACGACCACCTGGGACAGCTATGGCTACACCTTC. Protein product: CASTTTWDSYGYTF.

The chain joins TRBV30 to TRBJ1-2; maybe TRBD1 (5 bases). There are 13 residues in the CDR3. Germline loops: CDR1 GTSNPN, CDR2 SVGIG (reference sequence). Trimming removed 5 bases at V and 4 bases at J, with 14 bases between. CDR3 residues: CAWDPRVGYGYTF. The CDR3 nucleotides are TGTGCCTGGGATCCCAGGGTTGGCTATGGCTACACCTTC.

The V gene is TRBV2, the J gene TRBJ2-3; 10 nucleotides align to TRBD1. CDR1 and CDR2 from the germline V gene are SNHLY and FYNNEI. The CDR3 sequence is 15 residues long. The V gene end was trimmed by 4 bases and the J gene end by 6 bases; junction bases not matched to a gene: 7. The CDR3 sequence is CASSAGTGDADTQYF. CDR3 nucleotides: TGTGCCAGCAGTGCCGGGACAGGGGATGCGGATACGCAGTATTTT.

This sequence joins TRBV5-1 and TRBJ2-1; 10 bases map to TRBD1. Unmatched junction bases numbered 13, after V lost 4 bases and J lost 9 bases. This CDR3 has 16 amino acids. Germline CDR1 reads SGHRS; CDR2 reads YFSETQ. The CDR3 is CASSHLRQGAGAEQFF. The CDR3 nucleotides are TGCGCCAGCAGCCACCTCCGACAGGGGGCAGGGGCTGAGCAGTTCTTC.